This T cell receptor (beta chain) was obtained from a study of T cell changes during pregnancy in multiple sclerosis. Generated by immunoSEQ multiplex PCR, the TCRdb table keeps only in-frame clones and is missing some. The repertoire holds more than 55,000 clones, with about nine tenths as singletons. The TCR was taken from a female donor in good health, enrolled as a control in a pregnancy study. The source material was peripheral blood, sampled in the third trimester of pregnancy.

The CDR3 DNA reads TGTGCCAGCAGTAGCCCCTTCGGGGATAGCAATCAGCCCCAGCATTTT. This gives the protein CASSSPFGDSNQPQHF. This chain joins TRBV2 and TRBJ1-5, with D unclear. The ends were cut back, 5 bases at V and 0 bases at J, with 14 bases in the middle. The CDR3 has 16 amino acids. The germline V gene has CDR1 SNHLY and CDR2 FYNNEI.